Listed here are 6 T cell receptor beta chains from one sample, sequenced in a study of blood T cell repertoires in COVID-19. TCRdb keeps only in-frame clones here, not all; method: immunoSEQ multiplex PCR. The sample includes about 180,000 clones, around four fifths of them seen just once. Sequenced material: peripheral blood. These receptors originate from a woman aged 70-85 years with COVID-19, enrolled during active disease.

The gene calls are TRBV5-4 and TRBJ2-5, with 10 bases matching TRBD1. V shed 4 bases, J shed 3 bases, and the junction held 3 bases outside the gene matches. The CDR3 sequence is 14 residues long. CDR1 SGHNT and CDR2 YYREEE come from the germline V gene (reference sequence). The CDR3 coding sequence is TGTGCCAGCAGCGACAGGGGGCGCAAAGAGACCCAGTACTTC. The encoded protein is CASSDRGRKETQYF.

The rearrangement joins TRBV19 to TRBJ2-1; 10 positions match TRBD2. The germline V gene has CDR1 LNHDA and CDR2 SQIVND (reference sequence). V lost 3 bases to trimming and J lost 4 bases; unmatched junction nucleotides: 12. CDR3 length: 18 amino acids. CDR3 amino acids: CASSISAGGPVSYNEQFF. CDR3 coding DNA: TGTGCCAGTAGTATCTCAGCGGGAGGGCCTGTTTCGTACAATGAGCAGTTCTTC.

This clone was detected a few times. J is TRBJ1-1 and V is TRBV15; unclear D gene. Germline CDR1 LNHNV, CDR2 YYDKDF (reference sequence). Trimming pared 1 base from V and 3 bases from J, leaving 6 bases between. This CDR3 spans 13 amino acids. CDR3 region: CATSRGADTEAFF. In nucleotides, the CDR3 is TGTGCCACCAGCAGAGGGGCCGACACTGAAGCTTTCTTT.

V and J are TRBV12-5 and TRBJ2-4; D call uncertain. This CDR3 is 18 amino acids long. V lost 0 bases and J lost 6, with 21 bases in between. Germline assignment: CDR1 LGHNT and CDR2 FRNRAP. Here the CDR3 DNA reads TGTGCTAGTGGTTTGGTATCAGGAACGACCACTGGAATAAACATTCAGTACTTC. Protein sequence: CASGLVSGTTTGINIQYF.

This sequence joins TRBV27 and TRBJ2-3; 8 bases fit TRBD2. The junction had 11 bases not matched to a gene; V was cut back by 5 bases and J by 1 base. CDR1 is MNHEY, CDR2 SMNVEV, per germline (reference sequence). The CDR3 has 17 amino acids. The CDR3 here is CASSPRRGGVGTDTQYF. CDR3 nucleotide sequence: TGTGCCAGCAGTCCCCGACGGGGGGGGGTGGGCACAGATACGCAGTATTTT.

The chain joins TRBV3-1 (or the pseudogene TRBV3-2) to TRBJ1-1; TRBD1 is a possible D gene (5 bases). From germline, CDR1 is LGHDT and CDR2 YNNKEL (reference sequence). The CDR3 sequence is 14 residues long. Trimming took off 4 bases at V and 1 base at J, with 10 bases between the two ends. This CDR3 is CASSRLTGNTEAFF. CDR3 nucleotide sequence: TGTGCCAGCAGCCGCCTAACAGGGAACACTGAAGCTTTCTTT.